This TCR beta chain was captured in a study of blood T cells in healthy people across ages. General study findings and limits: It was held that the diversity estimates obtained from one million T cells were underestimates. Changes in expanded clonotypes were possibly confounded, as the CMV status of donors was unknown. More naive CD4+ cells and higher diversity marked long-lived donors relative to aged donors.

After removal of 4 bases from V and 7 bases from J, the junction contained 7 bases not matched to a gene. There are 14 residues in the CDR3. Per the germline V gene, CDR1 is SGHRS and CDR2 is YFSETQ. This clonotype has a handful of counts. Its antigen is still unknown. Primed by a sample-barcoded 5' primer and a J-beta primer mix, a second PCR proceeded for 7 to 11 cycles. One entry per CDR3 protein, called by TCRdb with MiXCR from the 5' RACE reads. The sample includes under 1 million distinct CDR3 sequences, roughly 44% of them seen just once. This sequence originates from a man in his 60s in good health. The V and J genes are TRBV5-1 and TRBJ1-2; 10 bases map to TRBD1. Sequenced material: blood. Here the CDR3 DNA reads TGCGCCAGCAGCGGCGGGACAGGGGAGGGTGGCTACACCTTC. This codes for CASSGGTGEGGYTF.